A selection of T cell receptor beta chains follows, all from one sample in a study of shared clonotypes between healthy human individuals. Only in-frame clones appear in the TCRdb table, and some are missing; sequencing was by immunoSEQ multiplex PCR. The top ten hold approximately 1.5% of the sample, which has over a million clones, about 74% seen once. Sequencing input: memory CD4+ T cells sorted from blood. These receptors came from a man younger than 35 in good health. Each CDR3 is given with its conserved first and last residue. D genes are given only for firm matches. Only part of the rows carry a size: once, few, many, or a class if the clone is expanded.

j_call	v_call	clone_size	d_call	cdr3_aa	cdr3_nt
TRBJ2-1	TRBV9	.	.	CASTSGAPSSYNEQFF	TGTGCCAGCACCTCTGGGGCTCCGAGCTCCTACAATGAGCAGTTCTTC
TRBJ1-2	TRBV6-1	once	.	CASRGTGTALSF	TGTGCCAGCAGGGGAACAGGGACCGCTCTATCCTTC
TRBJ1-5	TRBV9	.	.	CASSGYRVLRPQHF	TGTGCCAGCAGCGGATACAGGGTGCTTAGGCCCCAGCATTTT
TRBJ2-5	TRBV5-4	.	TRBD1	CASSFGQGSGETQYF	TGTGCCAGCAGCTTCGGACAGGGGTCAGGAGAGACCCAGTACTTC
TRBJ1-5	TRBV6-6	.	TRBD1	CASLPHPGGGQPQHF	TGTGCCAGCCTTCCCCACCCAGGGGGAGGGCAGCCCCAGCATTTT
TRBJ1-4	TRBV7-9	.	TRBD1	CASSRLLDRGRANEKLFF	TGTGCCAGCAGCCGACTCCTCGACAGGGGTCGTGCTAATGAAAAACTGTTTTTT
TRBJ2-1	TRBV7-2	.	TRBD2	CASSTAGTTRMREQFF	TGTGCCAGCAGCACAGCCGGGACTACCAGAATGAGGGAGCAGTTCTTC
TRBJ1-1	TRBV15	.	.	CATSPGFTEAFF	TGTGCCACCTCCCCGGGGTTCACTGAAGCTTTCTTT
TRBJ1-5	TRBV27	.	.	CASSYRDGNQPQHF	TGTGCCAGCAGTTACCGGGACGGCAATCAGCCCCAGCATTTT
TRBJ1-3	TRBV5-1	few	TRBD1	CASSLTGGSGNTIYF	TGCGCCAGCAGCTTAACAGGGGGCTCTGGAAACACCATATATTTT
TRBJ1-1	TRBV18	.	.	CASSQEHLNTEAFF	TGTGCCAGCTCACAAGAACATCTGAACACTGAAGCTTTCTTT
TRBJ2-7	TRBV2	.	.	CASSAGAGGFSSYEQYF	TGTGCCAGCAGTGCCGGGGCCGGGGGTTTTAGCTCCTACGAGCAGTACTTC
TRBJ2-1	TRBV30	few	.	CAWNGGRGGNEQFF	TGTGCCTGGAACGGGGGGCGGGGAGGCAATGAGCAGTTCTTC
TRBJ1-6	TRBV27	.	.	CASSLSMTLSSYNSPLHF	TGTGCCAGCAGTTTATCCATGACTCTGAGCTCCTATAATTCACCCCTCCACTTT
TRBJ1-1	TRBV6-1	.	.	CASSRRGNTEAFF	TGTGCCAGCAGCCGAAGGGGGAACACTGAAGCTTTCTTT
TRBJ2-1	TRBV7-3	.	.	CASSLTRADYNEQFF	TGTGCCAGCAGCTTAACGCGGGCAGATTACAATGAGCAGTTCTTC
TRBJ2-1	TRBV2	.	.	CATQTEYNEQFF	TGTGCCACCCAAACAGAATACAATGAGCAGTTCTTC
TRBJ1-5	TRBV9	many	.	CASSVDSSNQPQHF	TGTGCCAGCAGCGTTGACAGTAGCAATCAGCCCCAGCATTTT
TRBJ1-2	TRBV27	few	TRBD1	CASSYHRTGSYGYTF	TGTGCCAGCAGTTACCACCGGACAGGCAGCTATGGCTACACCTTC
TRBJ1-1	TRBV29-1	.	.	CSVVAGPNTEAFF	TGCAGCGTTGTGGCAGGACCGAACACTGAAGCTTTCTTT
TRBJ2-7	TRBV19	.	.	CASSRSSESYEQYF	TGTGCCAGTAGCCGTTCTAGCGAATCCTACGAGCAGTACTTC
TRBJ2-5	TRBV5-1	once	TRBD1	CASSLTAGQGIQETQYF	TGCGCCAGCAGCTTGACGGCGGGACAGGGCATTCAAGAGACCCAGTACTTC
TRBJ2-2	TRBV18	many	.	CASSSVSGTLNTGELFF	TGTGCCAGCTCATCCGTCTCCGGGACATTGAACACCGGGGAGCTGTTTTTT
TRBJ1-6	TRBV25-1	.	TRBD1	CASSPWDRDNSPLHF	TGTGCCAGCAGTCCGTGGGACAGGGATAATTCACCCCTCCACTTT
TRBJ2-7	TRBV11-3	few	.	CASSLEAGAAYEQYF	TGTGCCAGCAGCTTAGAGGCGGGGGCTGCCTACGAGCAGTACTTC
TRBJ2-3	TRBV11-2	.	.	CASSLGTVFTDTQYF	TGTGCCAGCAGCTTAGGAACAGTATTCACAGATACGCAGTATTTT
TRBJ1-5	TRBV6-6	.	TRBD1	CASSTGGNQPQHF	TGTGCCAGCAGTACAGGGGGCAATCAGCCCCAGCATTTT
TRBJ1-4	TRBV28	.	.	CASSLYRTTNEKLFF	TGTGCCAGCAGTTTATACAGGACAACTAATGAAAAACTGTTTTTT
TRBJ2-7	TRBV18	.	.	CASSRSGYSSYEQYF	TGTGCCAGCTCACGGTCTGGGTACAGCTCCTACGAGCAGTACTTC
TRBJ1-6	TRBV5-4	.	TRBD1	CASSLGTGGARSPLHF	TGTGCCAGCAGCTTGGGAACAGGGGGCGCGCGGTCACCCCTCCACTTT
TRBJ2-2	TRBV2	.	TRBD1	CASSGQGGTGELFF	TGTGCCAGCAGCGGACAGGGGGGCACCGGGGAGCTGTTTTTT
TRBJ1-5	TRBV7-2	.	.	CASSLVIGGNQPQHF	TGTGCCAGCAGCTTAGTCATAGGTGGAAATCAGCCCCAGCATTTT
TRBJ1-2	TRBV6-1	.	.	CASSDAGLGYTF	TGTGCCAGCAGTGATGCGGGGCTTGGCTACACCTTC
TRBJ2-1	TRBV7-3	.	TRBD1	CASSPRQGSYNEQFF	TGTGCCAGCAGCCCCAGACAGGGATCCTACAATGAGCAGTTCTTC
TRBJ2-5	TRBV6-6	.	.	CASSPSLGAETQYF	TGTGCCAGCAGTCCTAGCTTAGGCGCAGAGACCCAGTACTTC
TRBJ1-3	TRBV18	.	.	CASSPLTRGDSNTIYF	TGTGCCAGCTCACCACTAACGCGGGGGGACTCAAACACCATATATTTT
TRBJ1-2	TRBV6-5	.	.	CASSGANYGYTF	TGTGCCAGCAGTGGAGCTAACTATGGCTACACCTTC
TRBJ2-7	TRBV27	.	TRBD1	CASSLSARQGVYEQYF	TGTGCCAGCAGTTTATCGGCCCGACAGGGGGTCTACGAGCAGTACTTC
TRBJ1-2	TRBV27	few	.	CASKRRASVGYTF	TGTGCCAGTAAACGTAGAGCCTCGGTGGGCTACACCTTC
TRBJ1-4	TRBV6-1	few	.	CAGRVLGEKLFF	TGTGCCGGCAGGGTCCTTGGTGAAAAACTGTTTTTT
TRBJ2-7	TRBV5-6	.	TRBD2	CASSLGLASGTYEQYF	TGTGCCAGCAGCTTGGGTTTGGCTAGCGGAACTTACGAGCAGTACTTC